This TCR beta chain was documented in a study of shared clonotypes between healthy human individuals. Trimming at V came to 5 bases and at J to 6 bases, leaving 5 bases not matched to a gene. This CDR3 comprises 14 residues. Germline values: CDR1 MNHEY, CDR2 SMNVEV (reference sequence). Terminally differentiated effector memory CD45RA+ cells were excluded by CCR7 positive selection of CD45RO-negative cells. With regard to this clone: As yet, its antigen is unknown.

Under the authors' procedure: As immunoSEQ supplied junction-only sequences (without quality scores), filtering differed. Clones were read by immunoSEQ multiplex PCR, and TCRdb kept only the in-frame ones, dropping some. That table is the source of V, J and clone size, and D and trimming were worked out from the DNA. This sample has some 2 million clones; over 85% occur once, and the top ten carry less than 1.5%. General study findings and limits: The study found lower generation probabilities in non-shared clonotypes than in those shared by all four donors.

The clonotype originates from a man aged 18 to 30 in good health. The chain employs TRBV27 and TRBJ2-1; 9 bases are a match to TRBD1. The specimen was naive CD8+ T cells sorted from blood. CDR3 in amino acids: CASSTRTGVNEQFF. DNA for the CDR3: TGTGCCAGCAGTACCCGGACAGGGGTCAATGAGCAGTTCTTC.